This TCR beta chain was captured in a study of early T cells in non-severe SARS-CoV-2 infection. Germline V gives CDR1 SGHTA, CDR2 FQGNSA. Trimming left V 5 bases short and J 2 bases short, with 13 bases between. The CDR3 length is 14 residues. Each CDR3 protein gets one entry after TCRdb re-called the 5' RACE reads with MiXCR. The data hold 95,000 to 100,000 distinct CDR3 sequences, with about 10% observed a single time. The clonotype was recovered from an adult who was a healthcare worker with PCR-confirmed SARS-CoV-2 infection or an uninfected control (not recorded which). J is TRBJ2-7 and V is TRBV7-2; TRBD2 might be the D (5 bases). Sequencing was done on a sample of whole blood. The CDR3 DNA follows: TGTGCCAGCAGCGCCCGTGGAGGCGCCTACGAGCAGTACTTC. Its translation is CASSARGGAYEQYF.